This TCR beta chain was sequenced in a study of blood T cell repertoires in COVID-19. Overall study context: Donors in the United States, Italy and Spain gave samples during acute or convalescent COVID-19.

Generated by immunoSEQ multiplex PCR, the TCRdb table keeps only in-frame clones and is missing some. Of fewer than 50,000 clones listed, around 83% are singletons. Germline V CDR1 and CDR2: SNHLY, FYNNEI. The CDR3 runs 15 residues. The trim removed 4 bases at V and 3 bases at J, leaving 7 bases unmatched. The genes are TRBV2 and TRBJ1-2, with TRBD1 matching over 8 bases. The receptor was isolated from a woman older than 75 with active or convalescent COVID-19. The sequenced sample was peripheral blood. CDR3: CASSGAGGVDYGYTF. CDR3 DNA: TGTGCCAGCAGTGGTGCAGGGGGCGTGGACTATGGCTACACCTTC.